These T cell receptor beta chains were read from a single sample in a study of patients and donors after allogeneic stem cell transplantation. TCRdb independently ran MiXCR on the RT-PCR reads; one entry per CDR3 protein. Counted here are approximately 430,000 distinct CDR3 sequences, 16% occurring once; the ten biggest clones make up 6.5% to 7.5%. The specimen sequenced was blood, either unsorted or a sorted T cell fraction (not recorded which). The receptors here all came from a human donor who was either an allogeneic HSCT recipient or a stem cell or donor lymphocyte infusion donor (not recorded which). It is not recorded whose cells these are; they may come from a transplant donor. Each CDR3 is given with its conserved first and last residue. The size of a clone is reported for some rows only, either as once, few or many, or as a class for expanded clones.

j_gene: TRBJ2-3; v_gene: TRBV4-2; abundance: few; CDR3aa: CASSQEASSTDTQYF
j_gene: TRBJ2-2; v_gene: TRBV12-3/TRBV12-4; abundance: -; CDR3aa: CASTNRRGANTGELFF
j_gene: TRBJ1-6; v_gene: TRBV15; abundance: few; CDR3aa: CATSRSVRGGVYNSPLHF
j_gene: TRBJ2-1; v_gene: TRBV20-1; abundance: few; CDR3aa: CSARGRHLRNEQFF
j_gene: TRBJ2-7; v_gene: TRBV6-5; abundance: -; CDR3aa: CASSYAPGVKQYF
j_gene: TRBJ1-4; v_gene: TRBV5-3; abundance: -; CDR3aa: CAEGTADNEKLFF
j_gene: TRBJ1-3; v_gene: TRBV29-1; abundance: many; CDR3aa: CSVEVSSGNTIYF
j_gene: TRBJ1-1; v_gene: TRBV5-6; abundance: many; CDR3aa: CASREQGLNTEAFF
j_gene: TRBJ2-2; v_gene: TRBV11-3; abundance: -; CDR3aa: CASSPSRGHTGELFF
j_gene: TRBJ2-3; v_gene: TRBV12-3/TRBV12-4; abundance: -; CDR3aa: CASSLMQRTDTQYF
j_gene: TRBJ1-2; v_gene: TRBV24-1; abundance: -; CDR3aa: CATSRDRGLGYTF
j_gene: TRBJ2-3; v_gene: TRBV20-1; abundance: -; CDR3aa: CSARIRGTDTQYF
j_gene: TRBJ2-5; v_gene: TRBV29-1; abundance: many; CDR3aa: CSVGETQYF
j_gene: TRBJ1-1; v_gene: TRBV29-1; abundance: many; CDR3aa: CSVTRAEAFF
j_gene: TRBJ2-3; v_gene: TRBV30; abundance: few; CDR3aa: CAWTKGGGRTDTQYF
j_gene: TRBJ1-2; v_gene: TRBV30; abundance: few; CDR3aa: CAWSPSGPGYTF
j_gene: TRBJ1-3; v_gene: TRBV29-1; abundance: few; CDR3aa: CSVDGSGNTIYF
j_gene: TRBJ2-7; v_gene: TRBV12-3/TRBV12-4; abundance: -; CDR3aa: CASSLVAGGHEQYF
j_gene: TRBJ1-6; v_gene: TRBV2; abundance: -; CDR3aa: CASSRRTPGQGAHSPLHF
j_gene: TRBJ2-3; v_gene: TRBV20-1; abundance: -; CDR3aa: CSAYSRRDTQYF